These 3 T cell receptor beta chains were sequenced from one sample in a study of T-cell memory formation after mild COVID-19 (dated by TCRdb to 2020 to 2023). Preparation of the library involved 5' RACE. Data came from an Illumina NovaSeq 6000. TCRdb redid the processing of the public reads, applying fastp at Q25 and MiXCR, and retained in-frame beta chains. Rows are combined by CDR3 protein, so each entry shows the most common genes and DNA. This sample holds some 440,000 distinct CDR3 sequences; around a quarter were observed only once. The ten largest clones capture roughly an eighth of the sample. The sequenced sample was PBMCs or a T cell subset sorted from them (not recorded which). These receptor sequences come from an adult woman who had mild COVID-19 (a few samples of this study predate the infection). The sample titles of this study are shuffled in the database, so cell type and time point are left out; the donor was told from shared clones.

The rearrangement uses TRBV27 and TRBJ2-3; D possibly corresponds to TRBD1 (6 bases). Looked up from germline, CDR1 is MNHEY and CDR2 is SMNVEV (reference sequence). The CDR3 contains 17 residues. V was cut by 5 bases and J by 2 bases, with 20 bases left in between. The CDR3 loop is CASSASTGPAYTDTQYF. DNA of the CDR3: TGTGCCAGCAGTGCATCGACAGGCCCAGCATACACAGATACGCAGTATTTT.

This clonotype has a count of ten or more. This chain uses TRBV20-1 with TRBJ1-2, with 8 bases matching TRBD1. The CDR3 covers 13 residues. V was clipped by 6 bases and J by 2 bases; unmatched bases: 5. CDR1 and CDR2 (germline): DFQATT, SNEGSKA (reference sequence). The CDR3 region is CSATGQANYGYTF. CDR3 sequence (DNA): TGCAGTGCAACGGGACAGGCAAACTATGGCTACACCTTC.

This clonotype came up many times. This chain joins TRBV6-6 and TRBJ2-1; D remains unclear. CDR3 length: 16 residues. The V end was cut by 4 bases, the J end by 0 bases, with 13 bases between. CDR1 and CDR2 (germline): MNHNY, SVGAGI (reference sequence). CDR3 nucleotides: TGTGCCAGCAGTTTCCCTTCCCCTACCTCCTACAATGAGCAGTTCTTC. Translating gives CASSFPSPTSYNEQFF.